This TCR beta chain appears in the sequencing data of a study of regulatory T cells in long-lasting Graves disease. Regarding the study as a whole: More public clonotypes were shared by persistent patients (under 3,000) than by new patients (roughly 930). Persistent disease preferred TRBV28, TRBJ1-2 and TRBJ2-5; new disease, TRBV20-1 and TRBJ2-1.

Trimming removed 6 bases at V and 0 bases at J, with 18 bases between. From germline, CDR1 is MDHEN and CDR2 SYDVKM. The CDR3 contains 16 residues. Arm-PCR of CDR3 regions with iRepertoire HTBI primers generated TCR beta libraries. Authors' methods: Samples collectively showed fewer than 80 TRBV and 14 TRBJ segments. TCRdb re-called the multiplex PCR reads through MiXCR, storing one row per CDR3 protein. TCRdb's processing, not the authors' own work, is the source of the V and J calls. This table has a few hundred thousand distinct CDR3 sequences, roughly a fifth appearing once. Time point here: persistent/refractory GD, antithyroid drugs over 5 years with positive TRAb. PBMCs were the source of the RNA used for TCR sequencing. A blood draw put about 9 milliliters of peripheral blood into EDTA tubes. This clonotype came up many times. What it binds is not known.

The sample consisted of peripheral blood mononuclear cells (PBMCs), taken when the disease was refractory, from a patient treated with antithyroid drugs. The TCR was taken from a female donor with Graves disease. The chain couples TRBV28 to TRBJ2-7; D is ambiguous. The CDR3 loop reads CASSYIDPEISYEQYF. CDR3 nucleotide sequence: TGTGCCAGCAGCTACATCGACCCAGAGATCTCCTACGAGCAGTACTTC.